Listed below are T cell receptor beta chains from one sample, sequenced in a study of cytomegalovirus exposure and HLA in healthy donors. Profiling relied on immunoSEQ multiplex PCR, and the TCRdb table lists in-frame clones only, not all of them. This table has around 140,000 clones, approximately 80% appearing once. The sample comprised PBMCs. The receptors were gathered from a man between 25 and 39 years old in good health and CMV-seropositive. The CDR3 runs from the conserved cysteine through the conserved F or W. A D gene is named only where the DNA matches it firmly. A row's size may be missing; if present it is once, few, many or a size class.

J,size,length,D,V,DNA,CDR3
TRBJ1-1,NA,14,NA,TRBV27,TGTGCCAGCAGTTTCGACGCTACAGGGCTTGAAGCTTTCTTT,CASSFDATGLEAFF
TRBJ2-7,NA,15,TRBD2,TRBV7-8,TGTGCCAGCAGCCCAATGGCGGGGGTCTCCTACGAGCAGTACTTC,CASSPMAGVSYEQYF
TRBJ2-3,NA,12,NA,TRBV7-9,TGTTCCAGCAGCTTCCACGCGGATACGCAGTATTTT,CSSSFHADTQYF
TRBJ2-5,NA,13,TRBD1,TRBV19,TGTGCCAGTAGTTGGGACAGGGGAAAGACCCAGTACTTC,CASSWDRGKTQYF
TRBJ1-1,NA,14,TRBD1,TRBV30,TGTGCCTGGACCACCGGACAGGGACTCACTGAAGCTTTCTTT,CAWTTGQGLTEAFF
TRBJ2-2,NA,18,TRBD2,TRBV19,TGTGCCAGTAGTGGTGGACAGCCTAGCGGGCCGAACACCGGGGAGCTGTTTTTT,CASSGGQPSGPNTGELFF
TRBJ1-6,NA,14,TRBD1,TRBV2,TGTGCCAGCAGTCGGGACAGGGAGAAATCACCCCTCCACTTT,CASSRDREKSPLHF
TRBJ1-2,NA,14,NA,TRBV6-1,TGTGCCAGCAGCCAACAGGGAATTCGACCTGGCTACACCTTC,CASSQQGIRPGYTF
TRBJ2-7,NA,13,NA,TRBV19,TGTGCCAGTAGCCCTACCCCTATTAACGAGCAGTACTTC,CASSPTPINEQYF
TRBJ2-2,NA,18,TRBD2,TRBV19,TGTGCCAGTAGTACCTTCGGCGGCGGGGGGGCCGGGGCCGGGGAGCTGTTTTTT,CASSTFGGGGAGAGELFF
TRBJ1-3,few,14,NA,TRBV4-1,TGCGCCAGCAGCCCAGCGGGGCCCGGAAACACCATATATTTT,CASSPAGPGNTIYF
TRBJ2-5,NA,17,TRBD2,TRBV7-2,TGTGCCAGCACCTTCTCTTCCCTCCCAGCGGGGGAAGAGACCCAGTACTTC,CASTFSSLPAGEETQYF
TRBJ1-4,NA,16,TRBD1,TRBV9,TGTGCCAGCAGCCCCGGGACAGGGGGCTCGTATGAAAAACTGTTTTTT,CASSPGTGGSYEKLFF
TRBJ2-7,NA,16,TRBD2,TRBV4-1,TGCGCCAGCAGCCAAGAAAAGATGGCTGGGAGGGACGAGCAGTACTTC,CASSQEKMAGRDEQYF
TRBJ2-7,NA,12,NA,TRBV28,TGTGCCAGCAGTCTAGACTTCTACGAGCAGTACTTC,CASSLDFYEQYF
TRBJ2-1,few,15,TRBD1,TRBV7-9,TGTGCCAGCAGCTTAGGGCAGGGGGCCGACAATGAGCAGTTCTTC,CASSLGQGADNEQFF
TRBJ2-3,NA,14,TRBD2,TRBV27,TGTGCCAGCAGTGTTTTAGCGGGAGGAGATACGCAGTATTTT,CASSVLAGGDTQYF
TRBJ2-1,few,13,TRBD1,TRBV5-6,TGTGCCAGCAGCTGGGACAGGGTCGATGAGCAGTTCTTC,CASSWDRVDEQFF
TRBJ2-1,NA,16,NA,TRBV6-5,TGTGCCAGCAGTTACTCCGGAGTTGTGGGCTACAATGAGCAGTTCTTC,CASSYSGVVGYNEQFF
TRBJ2-7,NA,13,TRBD1,TRBV25-1,TGTGCCAGCAGCGAGACAGGGGGGCACGAGCAGTACTTC,CASSETGGHEQYF
TRBJ1-4,NA,15,TRBD1,TRBV9,TGTGCCAGCAGCGTAGGCGGGACAGGTAATGAAAAACTGTTTTTT,CASSVGGTGNEKLFF
TRBJ2-1,NA,15,TRBD1,TRBV9,TGTGCCAGCAGCGACCGGGACAGGGTAGCCAATGAGCAGTTCTTC,CASSDRDRVANEQFF
TRBJ2-5,NA,12,NA,TRBV5-4,TGTGCCAGCAGCTGGGGGCGGGAGACCCAGTACTTC,CASSWGRETQYF
TRBJ2-1,NA,14,NA,TRBV30,TGTGCCTGGAGCCCCCCCGGACTTTACAATGAGCAGTTCTTC,CAWSPPGLYNEQFF
TRBJ2-1,few,18,TRBD2,TRBV15,TGTGCCACCAGCACCGGGACTAGCGTACCTCCATCCCACAATGAGCAGTTCTTC,CATSTGTSVPPSHNEQFF
TRBJ2-1,NA,16,TRBD2,TRBV29-1,TGCAGCGTTGGACTAGCGGGAGCCCCCCCATACAATGAGCAGTTCTTC,CSVGLAGAPPYNEQFF
TRBJ1-4,NA,16,NA,TRBV7-9,TGTGCCAGCAGCTTAGGCGAAGGGGTACTCAAAGAAAAACTGTTTTTT,CASSLGEGVLKEKLFF
TRBJ2-7,few,13,TRBD1,TRBV10-3,TGTGCCATCAGGGGGACAGGGTATGACGAGCAGTACTTC,CAIRGTGYDEQYF
TRBJ1-1,NA,13,NA,TRBV7-3,TGTGCCAGCAGCCAGTCCCGGGAGGAGAAAGCTTTCTTT,CASSQSREEKAFF
TRBJ1-6,once,14,NA,TRBV30,TGTGCCTGGAGTGGCGACAGCTATAATTCACCCCTCCACTTT,CAWSGDSYNSPLHF
TRBJ1-2,NA,13,NA,TRBV6-1,TGTGCCAGCAGTTCCGGGGTCCAAGAGGGCTACACCTTC,CASSSGVQEGYTF
TRBJ1-1,NA,17,NA,TRBV28,TGTGCCAGCAGTTACCCGATTGGGGGGGCGGGGGGCACTGAAGCTTTCTTT,CASSYPIGGAGGTEAFF
TRBJ2-2,NA,14,TRBD2,TRBV28,TGTGCCAGCAGTGTGACTAGCGTCCCTGGGGAGCTGTTTTTT,CASSVTSVPGELFF
TRBJ2-1,NA,17,TRBD1,TRBV30,TGTGCCTGGACCGGACAGGGGTCGTTTAGCTCCTACAATGAGCAGTTCTTC,CAWTGQGSFSSYNEQFF
TRBJ1-2,once,13,TRBD1,TRBV19,TGTGCCAGTGGCAGGACAGGGGGCTTCGGCTACACCTTC,CASGRTGGFGYTF
TRBJ2-1,NA,16,NA,TRBV5-6,TGTGCCAGCAGCTTGGAGGGTTGGGGGGTTTACAATGAGCAGTTCTTC,CASSLEGWGVYNEQFF
TRBJ1-1,NA,15,TRBD1,TRBV27,TGTGCCAGCAGTTTGACAGGGGGCGGTCGCACTGAAGCTTTCTTT,CASSLTGGGRTEAFF
TRBJ2-1,NA,16,TRBD2,TRBV28,TGTGCCAGCAGTTCAAGACTAGCGAACTCCTACAATGAGCAGTTCTTC,CASSSRLANSYNEQFF
TRBJ2-1,NA,14,NA,TRBV5-1,TGCGCCAGCAGCTTGGGTCTAACTTACAATGAGCAGTTCTTC,CASSLGLTYNEQFF
TRBJ1-5,NA,13,NA,TRBV19,TGTGCCAGTAGTATAAGACAGCAACAGCCCCAGCATTTT,CASSIRQQQPQHF
TRBJ2-2,NA,15,TRBD2,TRBV7-3,TGTGCCAGCAGCTTAAGCCTAGCGGGTACCGGGGAGCTGTTTTTT,CASSLSLAGTGELFF
TRBJ2-3,NA,15,TRBD2,TRBV2,TGTGCCAGCAGCCCACTAGCGGCTCTCACAGATACGCAGTATTTT,CASSPLAALTDTQYF
TRBJ2-5,few,14,TRBD1,TRBV9,TGTGCCAGCAGCGTACAGGGGGCTGACGGGACCCAGTACTTC,CASSVQGADGTQYF
TRBJ2-2,NA,18,TRBD2,TRBV7-6,TGTGCCAGCAGCTCCGAGACTAGCGGGGGCTCGAGCACCGGGGAGCTGTTTTTT,CASSSETSGGSSTGELFF
TRBJ2-2,NA,12,NA,TRBV29-1,TGCAGCGTTGGGAGAGCGACCGGGGAGCTGTTTTTT,CSVGRATGELFF
TRBJ2-3,few,15,NA,TRBV28,TGTGCCAGCAGTCCCCCAGATAAGATCACAGATACGCAGTATTTT,CASSPPDKITDTQYF
TRBJ2-3,NA,14,NA,TRBV5-4,TGTGCCAGCAGCACCCGGGAAGTAGGAGATACGCAGTATTTT,CASSTREVGDTQYF
TRBJ2-7,NA,16,TRBD1,TRBV7-9,TGTGCCAGCAGCTACTCCGGACAGGGGCCCCACTACGAGCAGTACTTC,CASSYSGQGPHYEQYF
TRBJ1-5,few,16,TRBD1,TRBV19,TGTGCCAGTAGGTTGATCGGACAGGGTTTATCGCAGCCCCAGCATTTT,CASRLIGQGLSQPQHF
TRBJ2-1,NA,14,TRBD2,TRBV6-1,TGTGCCAGCAGGAAAAGCGGGGGGGCCCATGAGCAGTTCTTC,CASRKSGGAHEQFF
TRBJ2-1,NA,17,TRBD2,TRBV10-1,TGCGCCAGCAGTGAGGGGGGCCTAGCGGGGGCTAACAATGAGCAGTTCTTC,CASSEGGLAGANNEQFF